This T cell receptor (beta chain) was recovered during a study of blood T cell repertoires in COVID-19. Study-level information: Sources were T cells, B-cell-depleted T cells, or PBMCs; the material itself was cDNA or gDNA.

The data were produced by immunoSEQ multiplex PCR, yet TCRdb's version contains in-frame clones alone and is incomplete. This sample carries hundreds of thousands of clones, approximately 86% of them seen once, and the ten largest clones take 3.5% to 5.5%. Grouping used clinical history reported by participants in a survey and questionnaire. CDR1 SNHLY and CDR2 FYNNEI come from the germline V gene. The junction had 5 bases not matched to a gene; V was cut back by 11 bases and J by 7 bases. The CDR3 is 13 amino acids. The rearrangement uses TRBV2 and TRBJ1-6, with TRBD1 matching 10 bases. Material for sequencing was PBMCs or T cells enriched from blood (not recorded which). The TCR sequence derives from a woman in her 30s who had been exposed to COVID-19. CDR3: CADRQGANSPLHF. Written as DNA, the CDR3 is TGTGCCGACCGACAGGGGGCGAATTCACCCCTCCACTTT.